This T cell receptor beta chain was identified in a study of T cell repertoires in cytomegalovirus infection. Study findings and constraints: Across the ex vivo response, the dominant clonotypes were HLA-C-restricted CMV-specific TCR beta clonotypes. Using cumulative public TCR beta family frequency, the authors identified those who carried CMV together with the relevant HLA.

This clonotype was counted at least ten times. Its specificity is not known. J was trimmed by 7 bases and V by 2 bases; bases with no gene match: 8. The V gene's germline CDR1 is SGHTA and CDR2 FQGNSA. The CDR3 spans 18 residues. MiXCR was run by TCRdb on the reads, yielding one entry per CDR3 protein. Among roughly 320,000 distinct CDR3 sequences listed, approximately 9.5% were seen once. The source material was PBMCs. This chain joins TRBV7-2 and TRBJ2-1; TRBD2 matches 16 bases. This clonotype was obtained from a human donor in good health (CMV status not recorded). Some clones in this sample may be carry-over from other donors' samples. This CDR3 reads CASSLIGTSGRASNEQFF. The CDR3 bases are TGTGCCAGCAGCTTAATTGGGACTAGCGGGAGGGCCTCGAATGAGCAGTTCTTC.